This T cell receptor (beta chain) was identified in a study of blood T cell repertoires in COVID-19. The assay was immunoSEQ multiplex PCR, and TCRdb's table has in-frame clones only and misses some. The sample carries 120,000 to 150,000 clones, about 84% recorded once. This CDR3 contains 15 residues. V was shortened by 1 base and J by 5 bases, with 14 bases between the two germline ends. Germline V CDR1 and CDR2: SGHTS, YDEGEE. Sequencing was carried out using peripheral blood. This clonotype was obtained from a woman older than 75 in a cohort sampled during active or convalescent COVID-19. The rearrangement uses TRBV5-8 and TRBJ2-3; tentatively, D is TRBD2 (6 bases). DNA of the CDR3: TGTGCCAGCAGCTTGCAGGGTAGGCGGGGAGATACGCAGTATTTT. It specifies CASSLQGRRGDTQYF.